This TCR beta chain was found in a study of cytomegalovirus exposure and HLA in healthy donors. Findings and limits, study-wide: TCR beta sequences reportedly predicted most subjects' HLA-A and HLA-B alleles accurately. About 87% or about 30% of the time was how often most TCR beta V segments were productive, according to an earlier analysis.

Comments on this clone: Its antigen is not known.

Germline CDR1 and CDR2: LGHNA and YSLEER. The V and J ends lost 4 bases and 4 bases, in that order; junction bases with no gene match: 4. CDR3 size: 14 residues. Primers included in the PCR were 60 Vbeta and 13 Jbeta primers. Only in-frame clones appear in the TCRdb table, and some are missing; sequencing was by immunoSEQ multiplex PCR. The sample records about 190,000 clones, 65% to 90% being singletons. The chain employs TRBV4-3 and TRBJ2-3, with 8 nucleotides matching TRBD2. Input material: PBMCs. This clonotype originated in a man aged 40-55 years in good health and CMV-seropositive. The DNA of the CDR3 is TGCGCCAGCAGCCGACGGGGGGGTGCAGATACGCAGTATTTT. It yields the protein CASSRRGGADTQYF.